These 7 T cell receptor beta chains originate from one sample sequenced in a study of human T cells and chemical hapten exposure. TCRdb called the RACE reads again in MiXCR, with one record for every CDR3 protein. Of about 190,000 distinct CDR3 sequences in the sample, around 23% were seen once. Time point: patch test 3, about 24 weeks after DPC sensitization. Regarding treatment: therapeutic diphenylcyclopropenone sensitization with weekly scalp DPC. The starting material was whole blood, obtained in connection with sensitization to the hapten diphenylcyclopropenone (DPC). The receptors come from a woman in her 40s with alopecia areata. Some clones in this sample may be carry-over from other donors' samples.

This clonotype was counted a few times. The chain joins TRBV6-2 or TRBV6-3 to TRBJ1-1; possible D gene TRBD1, 5 bases. Germline loops: CDR1 MNHEY, CDR2 SVGEGT. This CDR3 contains 17 residues. Trimming removed 5 bases from V and 0 bases from J, with 19 bases in between. CDR3 sequence: CASSTGGYHLMNTEAFF. DNA of the CDR3: TGTGCCAGCAGTACGGGGGGGTACCACTTAATGAACACTGAAGCTTTCTTT.

The chain's CDR3 is CAWSPKFGTSGRGEFF. CDR3 nucleotide sequence: TGTGCCTGGAGTCCGAAATTCGGGACTAGCGGGAGGGGCGAGTTCTTC. V gene TRBV30 combines with J gene TRBJ2-1; TRBD2 agrees at 16 bases. The CDR3 sequence is 16 residues long. Trimming took 2 bases from V and 14 from J; bases not matched to a gene: 12. Germline values: CDR1 GTSNPN, CDR2 SVGIG (reference sequence).

A few counts support this clonotype. The rearrangement uses TRBV28 and TRBJ2-7, with 9 positions matching TRBD1. The V gene's germline CDR1 is MDHEN and CDR2 SYDVKM. CDR3 length: 15 amino acids. J was trimmed by 5 bases and V by 3 bases; bases with no gene match: 8. The CDR3 reads CASSLGGQGDHEQYF. The DNA for the CDR3 is TGTGCCAGCAGTTTGGGGGGACAGGGCGACCACGAGCAGTACTTC. The full variable domain, rest sourced from reference TRBV28 and TRBJ2-7, is DVKVTQSSRYLVKRTGEKVFLECVQDMDHENMFWYRQDPGLGLRLIYFSYDVKMKEKGDIPEGYSVSREKKERFSLILESASTNQTSMYLCASSLGGQGDHEQYFGPGTRLTVT.

The chain is built from TRBV7-2 and TRBJ2-1; 7 nucleotides line up with TRBD2. In germline, CDR1 is SGHTA, CDR2 FQGNSA. The CDR3 is made up of 18 amino acids. J was trimmed by 5 bases and V by 1 base; bases with no gene match: 14. CDR3 amino acids: CASSLGRGGAGRDNEQFF. Written as DNA, the CDR3 is TGTGCCAGCAGCTTAGGTCGAGGTGGAGCGGGAAGGGACAATGAGCAGTTCTTC. Drawing the rest from reference TRBV7-2 and TRBJ2-1, the complete variable domain is GAGVSQSPSNKVTEKGKDVELRCDPISGHTALYWYRQSLGQGLEFLIYFQGNSAPDKSGLPSDRFSAERTGGSVSTLTIQRTQQEDSAVYLCASSLGRGGAGRDNEQFFGPGTRLTVL.

This clonotype was observed a few times. The chain couples TRBV20-1 to TRBJ1-1, with D unclear. The CDR3 extends over 10 amino acids. The germline CDR1 and CDR2 sequences are DFQATT and SNEGSKA (reference sequence). Trimming removed 6 bases from V and 5 bases from J, with 7 bases in between. The CDR3 sequence is CSAPETEAFF. The CDR3 bases are TGCAGTGCCCCGGAGACTGAAGCTTTCTTT.

The chain carries TRBV12-2 and TRBJ2-3; TRBD2, as called in the table, went unchecked against the DNA. TRBV12-2 is reported as a pseudogene. The length of the CDR3 is 18 residues. CDR3 nucleotides: TGTGCAAGTCGCTTAGGGACTAGCGGGACATCTAGCACAGATACGCAGTATTTT. This translates into CASRLGTSGTSSTDTQYF.

The gene calls are TRBV7-2 and TRBJ2-5; D is unresolved. V was pared by 2 bases and J by 4 bases, with 5 bases between. Germline V gene lookup returns CDR1 SGHTA and CDR2 FQGNSA. This CDR3 comprises 12 residues. The chain's CDR3 is CASSLHIETQYF. In DNA, the CDR3 is TGTGCCAGCAGCTTACATATAGAGACCCAGTACTTC.